A selection of T cell receptor beta chains follows, all from one sample in a study of blood T cell repertoires in COVID-19. Only in-frame clones appear in the TCRdb table, and some are missing; sequencing was by immunoSEQ multiplex PCR. The sample yields a few hundred thousand clones, 88% seen once. Sequencing used PBMCs or T cells enriched from blood (not recorded which). The receptor source for this set is a woman in her forties or fifties who had recovered from COVID-19. Both conserved end residues are part of each CDR3. Fields, in order: J gene, V gene, D gene, clone size, CDR3 protein, CDR3 DNA. The D gene is left open where the match is weak. Part of the rows lack a size; the others show once, few, many or a class for expanded clones.

>TRBJ1-1|TRBV19|.|.
CASSFDRLNTEAFF
TGTGCCAGTAGTTTCGACAGACTGAACACTGAAGCTTTCTTT
>TRBJ2-7|TRBV6-5|.|.
CASSSGGPRLKNEQYF
TGTGCCAGCAGTTCTGGGGGCCCCCGGTTAAAGAACGAGCAGTACTTC
>TRBJ2-7|TRBV11-2|.|.
CASSSAGSPYEQYF
TGTGCCAGCAGCTCCGCCGGGAGCCCCTACGAGCAGTACTTC
>TRBJ1-1|TRBV7-3|.|.
CASSFWANTEAFF
TGTGCCAGCAGCTTTTGGGCAAACACTGAAGCTTTCTTT
>TRBJ2-1|TRBV7-3|TRBD1|.
CASSLGFGTGGSNEQFF
TGTGCCAGCAGCTTAGGTTTCGGGACAGGGGGGTCTAATGAGCAGTTCTTC
>TRBJ2-1|TRBV29-1|.|.
CSGGIFGNEQFF
TGCAGCGGCGGGATTTTTGGCAATGAGCAGTTCTTC
>TRBJ2-7|TRBV7-9|.|.
CASSLTGVGFYEQYF
TGTGCCAGCAGCTTAACGGGAGTGGGATTCTACGAGCAGTACTTC
>TRBJ1-1|TRBV7-9|TRBD1|.
CATASKGALMNTEAFF
TGTGCCACCGCTTCAAAGGGGGCGCTCATGAACACTGAAGCTTTCTTT
>TRBJ2-7|TRBV27|TRBD1|.
CQRAPGQPPEEQYF
TGTCAACGAGCACCGGGACAGCCCCCTGAAGAGCAGTACTTC
>TRBJ2-5|TRBV21-1|.|.
CASSLMATPGQEETQYF
TGTGCCAGCAGCTTAATGGCGACCCCGGGACAAGAAGAGACCCAGTACTTC
>TRBJ1-5|TRBV24-1|TRBD1|.
CATSEKTGLSNQPQHF
TGTGCCACCAGTGAAAAGACAGGGCTAAGCAATCAGCCCCAGCATTTT
>TRBJ1-2|TRBV4-2|TRBD1|.
CASSQDGGGGTF
TGTGCCAGCAGCCAAGATGGAGGGGGCGGCACCTTC
>TRBJ1-3|TRBV6-2/TRBV6-3|.|once
CASSYTGRVSGNTIYF
TGTGCCAGCAGTTACACCGGGAGAGTCTCTGGAAACACCATATATTTT
>TRBJ1-1|TRBV9|TRBD1|once
CASSTNPTGQVANTEAFF
TGTGCCAGCAGCACCAACCCGACCGGACAGGTTGCAAACACTGAAGCTTTCTTT
>TRBJ2-3|TRBV7-9|.|.
CASSFSSSLTQRGTDTQYF
TGTGCCAGCAGCTTCTCCTCGTCGTTGACCCAACGGGGCACAGATACGCAGTATTTT
>TRBJ1-1|TRBV5-1|.|once
CASSLAPKTGGNTEAFF
TGCGCCAGCAGCTTGGCGCCCAAGACAGGCGGGAACACTGAAGCTTTCTTT
>TRBJ2-7|TRBV28|TRBD2|.
CASSKPRTGTSGSAEQYF
TGTGCCAGCAGCAAACCACGAACGGGGACTAGCGGGAGTGCCGAGCAGTACTTC
>TRBJ1-2|TRBV9|TRBD1|.
CASSVTGTVDYGYTF
TGTGCCAGCAGCGTAACCGGGACAGTGGACTATGGCTACACCTTC
>TRBJ2-7|TRBV28|TRBD2|.
CASSLLREPHEQYF
TGTGCCAGCAGTTTATTGCGGGAGCCCCACGAGCAGTACTTC
>TRBJ1-5|TRBV4-3|.|.
CASSQDRQGRALSQPQHF
TGCGCCAGCAGCCAAGATCGGCAGGGGAGAGCTCTTAGTCAGCCCCAGCATTTT
>TRBJ2-5|TRBV29-1|TRBD1|.
CSVEDPLGQGARETQYF
TGCAGCGTTGAAGATCCTCTCGGACAGGGGGCACGGGAGACCCAGTACTTC
>TRBJ2-3|TRBV7-6|.|.
CASSLVPGADTQYF
TGTGCCAGCAGCTTAGTTCCCGGGGCAGATACGCAGTATTTT
>TRBJ2-7|TRBV7-2|TRBD2|once
CASKLLAGPYEQYF
TGTGCAAGCAAATTACTAGCGGGCCCCTACGAGCAGTACTTC
>TRBJ2-5|TRBV28|TRBD2|.
CASSPISGSSETQYF
TGTGCCAGCAGTCCAATCAGCGGGAGCAGTGAGACCCAGTACTTC
>TRBJ1-1|TRBV3-1/TRBV3-2|.|.
CASSQNRVEAFF
TGTGCCAGCAGCCAAAACAGAGTAGAAGCTTTCTTT
>TRBJ1-4|TRBV4-3|TRBD1|.
CASSQDTSARGFEKLFF
TGCGCCAGCAGCCAAGATACCTCGGCCAGGGGGTTTGAAAAACTGTTTTTT
>TRBJ1-5|TRBV28|.|many
CASSTPGRGSNQPQHF
TGTGCCAGCAGCACACCCGGACGGGGAAGCAATCAGCCCCAGCATTTT
>TRBJ2-1|TRBV24-1|.|.
CATSFRDEQFF
TGTGCCACCAGTTTCCGGGATGAGCAGTTCTTC
>TRBJ2-7|TRBV6-2/TRBV6-3|TRBD2|.
CASSLPSGNYEQYF
TGTGCCAGCAGTCTTCCCAGCGGGAACTACGAGCAGTACTTC
>TRBJ2-1|TRBV10-1|.|.
CASSEAQGISYNEQFF
TGCGCCAGCAGTGAGGCCCAGGGAATATCCTACAATGAGCAGTTCTTC
>TRBJ1-1|TRBV29-1|.|.
CSARAGATEAFF
TGCAGCGCGAGAGCAGGGGCCACTGAAGCTTTCTTT
>TRBJ1-2|TRBV28|.|.
CASRGTYGYTF
TGTGCCAGCAGGGGCACCTATGGCTACACCTTC
>TRBJ1-2|TRBV9|.|once
CASSGRQEPVDGYTF
TGTGCCAGCAGCGGTCGACAGGAGCCAGTTGATGGCTACACCTTC
>TRBJ2-7|TRBV30|.|.
CAWSPTEMTGRTYEQYF
TGTGCCTGGAGCCCCACTGAAATGACAGGCCGAACCTACGAGCAGTACTTC
>TRBJ2-1|TRBV5-1|TRBD2|once
CASMPLAGSYNEQFF
TGCGCCAGCATGCCACTAGCGGGCTCCTACAATGAGCAGTTCTTC
>TRBJ1-2|TRBV5-5|TRBD1|once
CASSWQGQGNYGYTF
TGTGCCAGCAGCTGGCAGGGACAGGGGAACTATGGCTACACCTTC
>TRBJ2-7|TRBV5-5|.|few
CASSLRDTRKGIEQYF
TGTGCCAGCAGCTTGCGGGACACAAGGAAAGGCATCGAGCAGTACTTC
>TRBJ2-1|TRBV18|TRBD2|.
CASSPRGGDLSGRNYNEQFF
TGTGCCAGCTCACCAAGGGGGGGGGACTTGAGCGGGAGGAACTACAATGAGCAGTTCTTC
>TRBJ1-2|TRBV7-9|.|.
CASSLIQVLSGYTF
TGTGCCAGCAGCTTGATACAGGTTCTCTCCGGCTACACCTTC